This paragraph covers one T cell receptor beta chain sequence. The germline CDR1 and CDR2 sequences are SGHRS and YFSETQ. This CDR3 has 15 amino acids. V dropped 0 bases and J dropped 2 bases, with 10 bases sitting between them. The data derive from a study of blood T cell repertoires in COVID-19. The method was immunoSEQ multiplex PCR; TCRdb's version includes in-frame clones alone and lacks a portion of them. This table has over 40,000 clones, approximately 83% appearing once. The chain couples TRBV5-1 to TRBJ2-3; tentatively, D is TRBD2 (6 bases). The sequence came from a man between 35 and 55 years old with acute or convalescent COVID-19. The sequencing input was peripheral blood. The CDR3 sequence is CASSLGAGTTDTQYF. The CDR3 coding sequence is TGCGCCAGCAGCTTGGGCGCGGGGACCACAGATACGCAGTATTTT.